These T cell receptor beta chains were read from a single sample in a study of spatial heterogeneity in lung cancer. TCRdb reprocessed the 5' RACE reads via MiXCR and lists one record per CDR3 protein. The sample consists of about 44,000 distinct CDR3 sequences, around 13% of them appearing once. This specimen consisted of PBMCs, obtained at surgery. These receptor sequences come from a male donor with early-stage non-small cell lung cancer. Each CDR3 is given with its conserved first and last residue. The D gene is left open where the match is weak. The size entry is marked missing in some rows and otherwise reads once, few, many or a size class.

TRBJ1-1 TRBV7-9 . few TGTGCCAGCAGCACCGCCAGACGAGGCACTGAAGCTTTCTTT CASSTARRGTEAFF
TRBJ2-4 TRBV28 TRBD2 few TGTGCCAGCAAGGGGGCTAGCGGGAGAGTATATACCAAAAACATTCAGTACTTC CASKGASGRVYTKNIQYF
TRBJ2-1 TRBV7-2 . . TGTGCCAGCAGCTTAGACCAGCGTTCCTACAATGAGCAGTTCTTC CASSLDQRSYNEQFF
TRBJ2-3 TRBV20-1 TRBD2 few TGCAGTGCTGGGACTAGCGGGAGCACAGATACGCAGTATTTT CSAGTSGSTDTQYF
TRBJ2-7 TRBV10-3 . many TGTGCCATCAGTGTTGGGGTGGACCTTTCCTACGAGCAGTACTTC CAISVGVDLSYEQYF
TRBJ1-1 TRBV25-1 . . TGTGCCAGCAGTGGACCGGACCACTGGAACACTGAAGCTTTCTTT CASSGPDHWNTEAFF
TRBJ2-5 TRBV4-1 . many TGCGCCAGCAGCCAAGAGGAGCGTGGAGAGACCCAGTACTTC CASSQEERGETQYF
TRBJ2-1 TRBV29-1 . few TGCAGCGTTGAATCGCCGTGGAGCTCCTACAATGAGCAGTTCTTC CSVESPWSSYNEQFF
TRBJ1-5 TRBV7-2 TRBD1 few TGTGCCAGCAGCCCTCACGGGACAGGGTTCCAGCCCCAGCATTTT CASSPHGTGFQPQHF
TRBJ1-5 TRBV5-1 TRBD1 . TGCGCCAGCAGCTTGGGGACAGGGAGCAATCAGCCCCAGCATTTT CASSLGTGSNQPQHF
TRBJ2-2 TRBV20-1 TRBD2 few TGCGGAATTAGCGGGACGAACACCGGGGAGCTGTTTTTT CGISGTNTGELFF
TRBJ2-2 TRBV12-3/TRBV12-4 TRBD1 many TGTGCCAGCACTCCTGCCGGGACAGGGACCGGGGAGCTGTTTTTT CASTPAGTGTGELFF
TRBJ2-5 TRBV6-2/TRBV6-3 . few TGTGCCAGCAGACGAACGGGCCAAGAGACCCAGTACTTC CASRRTGQETQYF
TRBJ1-4 TRBV28 TRBD1 many TGTGCCAGCAGTTTCCGGACAGGGCGAGGCAAGTGGGATGAAAAACTGTTTTTT CASSFRTGRGKWDEKLFF
TRBJ1-1 TRBV6-6 . many TGTGCCAGCAGCCCTCTTGACCGAGCTGGGAACACTGAAGCTTTCTTT CASSPLDRAGNTEAFF
TRBJ2-3 TRBV15 TRBD2 many TGTGCCACCAGCAGAGTACGAGCGGGGGAACCCACAGATACGCAGTATTTT CATSRVRAGEPTDTQYF
TRBJ2-5 TRBV7-6 TRBD2 few TGTGCCAGCAGCCGCCCTAGTTTGACTAGCGGGGCCCTGACTCAAGAGACCCAGTACTTC CASSRPSLTSGALTQETQYF
TRBJ1-2 TRBV5-1 . many TGCGCCAGCAGCTTGGGCACAGGGATCTCCCACTTC CASSLGTGISHF
TRBJ1-5 TRBV12-3/TRBV12-4 TRBD1 . TGTGCCAGCAGCCAGGGGGGAGGCAATCAGCCCCAGCATTTT CASSQGGGNQPQHF
TRBJ1-1 TRBV5-1 . many TGCGCCAGCAGCTTCAATAGACAGACTGAAGCTTTCTTT CASSFNRQTEAFF
TRBJ2-3 TRBV3-1 . . TGTGCCAGCCGGGTCAGGAGCACAGATACGCAGTATTTT CASRVRSTDTQYF
TRBJ2-1 TRBV29-1 . many TGCAGCACCCCTCGTTTGGGGTACAATGAGCAGTTCTTC CSTPRLGYNEQFF
TRBJ1-1 TRBV20-1 . many TGCAGTGCCGCATTCATTTGGGGGGGGACTGAAGCTTTCTTT CSAAFIWGGTEAFF
TRBJ1-4 TRBV5-1 . many TGCGCCAGCAGCCGACAGCCTAATAATGAAAAACTGTTTTTT CASSRQPNNEKLFF
TRBJ2-7 TRBV7-2 . . TGTGCCAGCAGCTTAAGACGGCGGGGGCTAGGCGAGCAGTACTTC CASSLRRRGLGEQYF
TRBJ1-2 TRBV5-6 . . TGTGCCAGCAGCTTGGTAGCCGCAGGGAACTATGGCTACACCTTC CASSLVAAGNYGYTF
TRBJ2-3 TRBV9 TRBD2 . TGTGCCAGCAGCGTAGGCGGGAGAGGAAAAGATACGCAGTATTTT CASSVGGRGKDTQYF
TRBJ1-6 TRBV12-3/TRBV12-4 TRBD1 . TGTGCCAGCAGCAATACAGGGGCGGATTCACCCCTCCACTTT CASSNTGADSPLHF
TRBJ2-5 TRBV28 . few TGTGCCAGCAGTGGAACCAACCAAGAGACCCAGTACTTC CASSGTNQETQYF
TRBJ2-5 TRBV6-2/TRBV6-3 . many TGTGCCAGCAAGGATCCAGGCCAAGAGACCCAGTACTTC CASKDPGQETQYF
TRBJ1-2 TRBV5-6 TRBD1 few TGTGCCAGCAGCATCATGAGGGGGCAAGGCTACACCTTC CASSIMRGQGYTF
TRBJ1-1 TRBV27 . . TGTGCCAGCAGTTTATTTTCCAGAGCGAACACTGAAGCTTTCTTT CASSLFSRANTEAFF
TRBJ2-3 TRBV4-1 . . TGCGCCAGCAGCCCTAATGAGGGGGCAGATACGCAGTATTTT CASSPNEGADTQYF
TRBJ1-5 TRBV24-1 . few TGTGCCACCAGTGACCACGGACAGTTGAATCAGCCCCAGCATTTT CATSDHGQLNQPQHF
TRBJ2-7 TRBV5-1 . . TGCGCCAGCAGCTTGGCCGGTCTCTCCTACGAGCAGTACTTC CASSLAGLSYEQYF
TRBJ2-3 TRBV11-1 . . TGTGCCAGCAGCTTATCGTCAGGGGCGCACATAGATACGCAGTATTTT CASSLSSGAHIDTQYF
TRBJ2-3 TRBV5-1 . few TGCGCCAGCAAGGATCCCCAGGGTCCAGATACGCAGTATTTT CASKDPQGPDTQYF
TRBJ2-1 TRBV12-3/TRBV12-4 TRBD1 . TGTGCCAGCAGTTTAGGGACAGGGCTCAATGAGCAGTTCTTC CASSLGTGLNEQFF